These 21 T cell receptor beta chains were sequenced from one sample in a study of blood T cell repertoires in COVID-19. Here immunoSEQ multiplex PCR was the method, and the copy in TCRdb shows in-frame clones only, minus some. The table includes about 210,000 clones, around 89% detected once. The material sequenced was peripheral blood. These TCRs come from a woman between 40 and 50 years old with acute or convalescent COVID-19.

This chain uses TRBV5-1 with TRBJ1-2, with 10 bases matching TRBD1. The CDR3 is made up of 14 amino acids. Losses at the gene ends were 3 bases for V and 3 bases for J; bases not matched to a gene: 2. CDR1 and CDR2 (germline): SGHRS, YFSETQ. The CDR3 spells CASSWGTGDYGYTF. As DNA, the CDR3 is TGCGCCAGCAGCTGGGGGACAGGGGACTATGGCTACACCTTC. The complete variable domain, with remaining parts taken from reference TRBV5-1 and TRBJ1-2, reads KAGVTQTPRYLIKTRGQQVTLSCSPISGHRSVSWYQQTPGQGLQFLFEYFSETQRNKGNFPGRFSGRQFSNSRSEMNVSTLELGDSALYLCASSWGTGDYGYTFGSGTRLTVV.

The rearrangement joins TRBV5-1 to TRBJ2-5, with a possible D match to TRBD2 (6 bases). This CDR3 has 16 residues. Trimming removed 0 bases at V and 2 bases at J, with 14 bases between. Germline lookup yields CDR1 SGHRS and CDR2 YFSETQ. The CDR3 is CASSLGDGGLQETQYF. CDR3 DNA: TGCGCCAGCAGCTTGGGGGACGGAGGGTTGCAAGAGACCCAGTACTTC.

CDR3 protein: CASSAELNGNQPQHF. Here the CDR3 DNA reads TGTGCCAGCAGTGCCGAACTTAACGGCAATCAGCCCCAGCATTTT. The V gene is TRBV2, the J gene TRBJ1-5; D unresolved. In germline, CDR1 is SNHLY, CDR2 FYNNEI. V gave up 4 bases and J gave up 2 bases, with 12 bases separating them. This CDR3 contains 15 residues.

To note about this clone: One junction end disagrees with the germline gene, perhaps due to a read error. The chain couples TRBV5-1 to TRBJ2-1; 10 bases align to TRBD2. CDR1 is SGHRS and CDR2 is YFSETQ in the germline V gene. There are 17 residues in the CDR3. CDR3 sequence: CASTLLTSGFSYNEQFF. As DNA, the CDR3 is TGCGCCAGCACCTTGTTGACTAGCGGGTTTTCCTACAATGAGCAGTTCTTC.

In this sample, this clone turned up once. The J gene is TRBJ1-3, the V gene TRBV7-9; a weak D match, TRBD1 (5 bases). The CDR3 is 17 amino acids. V lost 5 bases, J lost 1 base, and 18 bases lay in between. CDR1 SEHNR and CDR2 FQNEAQ come from the germline V gene (reference sequence). CDR3 loop: CASSPIAGGLSGNTIYF. The DNA of the CDR3 is TGTGCCAGCAGCCCCATTGCGGGGGGTTTGTCTGGAAACACCATATATTTT.

This sequence joins TRBV6-5 and TRBJ1-1, with D uncertain. CDR3 size: 14 residues. Per germline, CDR1 MNHEY and CDR2 SVGAGI. V lost 5 bases and J lost 0, with 10 bases in between. Here the CDR3 reads CASSITNLNTEAFF. For the CDR3, the DNA is TGTGCCAGCAGTATTACGAACTTGAACACTGAAGCTTTCTTT.

The chain links TRBV5-8 to TRBJ1-5, with D maybe TRBD1 (5 bases). Germline V gene sequence: CDR1 SGHTS, CDR2 YDEGEE. The CDR3 has 14 amino acids. Trimming stripped 0 bases from V and 3 bases from J, with 7 bases between. CDR3 nucleotide sequence: TGTGCCAGCAGCTTGGTGGGACTCAATCAGCCCCAGCATTTT. Translated: CASSLVGLNQPQHF.

The chain recombines TRBV7-9 with TRBJ1-6; D not certain. Germline V lookup: CDR1 SEHNR, CDR2 FQNEAQ (reference sequence). Between the trimmed V and J ends, which lost 2 bases and 5 bases, there was a span of 4 bases. The CDR3 consists of 13 residues. CDR3 sequence reads: CASSLLDNSPLHF. DNA for the CDR3: TGTGCCAGCAGCTTACTAGATAATTCACCCCTCCACTTT.

This rearrangement joins TRBV10-1 to TRBJ2-1; D gene uncertain. V lost 1 base, J lost 0 bases, and 7 bases lay in between. Per germline, CDR1 WNHNN and CDR2 SYGVQD (reference sequence). The CDR3 has 15 residues. This CDR3 is CASSELRGSYNEQFF. In nucleotides, the CDR3 is TGCGCCAGCAGTGAGTTGCGAGGCTCCTACAATGAGCAGTTCTTC.

A single count supports this clone. This sample includes further DNA sequences coding for the same CDR3. This chain uses TRBV5-6 with TRBJ2-7; D gene uncertain. Trimming stripped 0 bases from V and 4 bases from J, with 8 bases between. Germline V gene sequence: CDR1 SGHDT, CDR2 YYEEEE. This CDR3 spans 13 amino acids. The CDR3 DNA follows: TGTGCCAGCAGCTTGGGGAGAAGTTACGAGCAGTACGTC. Residues: CASSLGRSYEQYV.

The rearrangement links TRBV6-5 to TRBJ1-3; 7 bases fit TRBD1. The J segment lost 0 bases and the V segment lost 6 bases, leaving 2 bases of the junction unmatched. CDR3 length: 14 residues. Germline V gives CDR1 MNHEY, CDR2 SVGAGI. This CDR3 reads CASSYRGSGNTIYF. CDR3 in DNA: TGTGCCAGCAGCTACAGGGGCTCTGGAAACACCATATATTTT.

The chain has TRBV30 and TRBJ2-6; TRBD2 aligns across 13 bases. The J segment lost 2 bases and the V segment lost 5 bases, leaving 12 bases of the junction unmatched. The CDR3 is made up of 19 amino acids. Germline CDR1 is GTSNPN and CDR2 is SVGIG (reference sequence). CDR3 sequence: CAWGLPGLAGYTGANVLTF. CDR3 DNA sequence: TGTGCCTGGGGTCTACCGGGACTAGCGGGGTATACTGGGGCCAACGTCCTGACTTTC.

CDR3 loop: CASSLGGTSQETQYF. The CDR3 DNA reads TGTGCCAGCAGCTTGGGGGGGACTAGCCAAGAGACCCAGTACTTC. The chain links TRBV11-2 to TRBJ2-5; the match to TRBD2 covers 8 bases. Trimming at V came to 3 bases and at J to 1 base, leaving 4 bases not matched to a gene. Germline lookup yields CDR1 SGHAT and CDR2 FQNNGV. The CDR3 contains 15 residues.

The rearrangement joins TRBV7-9 to TRBJ2-2; weak D call: TRBD1 (6 bases). V was cut by 4 bases and J by 4 bases, with 10 bases left in between. This CDR3 is built from 14 residues. Per the germline V gene, CDR1 is SEHNR and CDR2 is FQNEAQ (reference sequence). Written as DNA, the CDR3 is TGTGCCAGCAGCTATCTCAGGGGCACCGGGGAGCTGTTTTTT. Translating it yields CASSYLRGTGELFF. Combining the CDR3 with reference TRBV7-9 and TRBJ2-2 gives the whole variable domain DTGVSQNPRHKITKRGQNVTFRCDPISEHNRLYWYRQTLGQGPEFLTYFQNEAQLEKSRLLSDRFSAERPKGSFSTLEIQRTEQGDSAMYLCASSYLRGTGELFFGEGSRLTVL.

This rearrangement joins TRBV11-1 to TRBJ2-7; D unresolved. Per the germline V gene, CDR1 is SGHAT and CDR2 is FQDESV (reference sequence). This CDR3 has 14 residues. V shed 3 bases and J shed 1 base, with 10 bases lying between them. CDR3 amino acids: CASSFSERSYEQYV. The CDR3 DNA reads as TGTGCCAGCAGCTTCAGTGAACGATCCTACGAGCAGTACGTC.

CDR3 nucleotide sequence: TGCGCCAGCAGTGAGACTAGCGGGGGGGCCGGGGAGACCCAGTACTTC. As protein: CASSETSGGAGETQYF. This chain links TRBV10-2 with TRBJ2-5; 13 nucleotides line up with TRBD2. The V segment lost 2 bases and the J segment 5 bases; nucleotides outside the gene matches: 5. The CDR3 runs 16 residues. Per germline, CDR1 WSHSY and CDR2 SAAADI.

CDR3 in DNA: TGTGCCATCAGGGGGACAGGGCAAAATCAGCCCCAGCATTTT. This translates into CAIRGTGQNQPQHF. The chain has TRBV10-3 and TRBJ1-5; 9 bases align to TRBD1. Trimming took 6 bases from V and 4 from J; bases not matched to a gene: 4. The CDR3 has 14 amino acids. The germline gives CDR1 ENHRY, CDR2 SYGVKD.

V and J are TRBV19 and TRBJ1-1; 9 nucleotides agree with TRBD1. The CDR3 is made up of 15 amino acids. Losses at the gene ends were 8 bases for V and 7 bases for J; bases not matched to a gene: 14. Germline V gene data show CDR1 as LNHDA and CDR2 as SQIVND (reference sequence). The CDR3 nucleotides read TGTGCCAGTTCCGGCCGGACAGGGGCGACGTTTGAAGCTTTCTTT. Translating gives CASSGRTGATFEAFF. Supplemented by reference TRBV19 and TRBJ1-1, the full variable domain reads DGGITQSPKYLFRKEGQNVTLSCEQNLNHDAMYWYRQDPGQGLRLIYYSQIVNDFQKGDIAEGYSVSREKKESFPLTVTSAQKNPTAFYLCASSGRTGATFEAFFGQGTRLTVV.

This clone was detected a few times. The chain joins TRBV4-1 to TRBJ1-6; D uncertain. The CDR3 spans 14 residues. With 1 base removed from V and 13 bases from J, the gap between germline ends came to 14 bases. Germline CDR1 reads MGHRA; CDR2 reads YSYEKL. This CDR3 is CASSQAPGPVPLHF. The CDR3, as DNA: TGCGCCAGCAGCCAAGCACCAGGCCCCGTGCCCCTCCACTTT.

The chain has TRBV12-3 or TRBV12-4 and TRBJ1-1; D gene uncertain. Trimming removed 3 bases from V and 4 bases from J, with 9 bases in between. The CDR3 is 13 residues long. The CDR3 protein is CASSLREITEAFF. The CDR3 bases are TGTGCCAGCAGTTTGAGGGAGATCACTGAAGCTTTCTTT.

This clone was observed once. This rearrangement joins TRBV5-4 to TRBJ1-2, with D perhaps TRBD1 (5 bases). The CDR3 extends over 15 amino acids. CDR1 and CDR2 (germline): SGHNT, YYREEE (reference sequence). The V and J ends lost 0 bases and 5 bases respectively, with 14 bases between them. The DNA of the CDR3 is TGTGCCAGCAGCTTGGCTCAGGGCCAAGGATATGGCTACACCTTC. Protein sequence: CASSLAQGQGYGYTF.